A selection of T cell receptor beta chains follows, all from one sample in a study of T cell repertoires in cytomegalovirus infection. TCRdb fed the reads into MiXCR, producing one record per CDR3 protein. In the table there are a few hundred thousand distinct CDR3 sequences, around 30% of which are singletons. The antigens these receptors bind are not known. Sequences were derived from cultured PBMCs, sampled from culture after CMV antigen stimulation. These receptors all stem from a human donor in good health (CMV status not recorded). Some clones in this sample may be carry-over from other donors' samples. Both conserved end residues are part of each CDR3. Size tells how often a clone was seen (once, few, many) or the class of an expanded clone, and some rows leave it out.

.,TRBV15,CATSRVAGGGAGELFF
.,TRBV27,CASRILAGVGEQYF
.,TRBV7-6,CASSLGAQRGGEENTIYF
.,TRBV10-3,CAISPGTFYGYTF
.,TRBV12-3/TRBV12-4,CASSGTGYTEAFF
.,TRBV7-3,CASTLSGGDEQFF
many,TRBV7-2,CASSYQGGQTEAFF
.,TRBV7-2,CASSLVSTADQPQHF
.,TRBV19,CASSMGSGANVLTF
few,TRBV7-8,CASSVELWYNEQFF
many,TRBV7-2,CASSLPTSGRRRGPFF
.,TRBV7-9,CASSPSVRPRVFF
.,TRBV7-2,CASREFDEQYF
.,TRBV7-9,CASSLEAGRDTDTQYF
.,TRBV7-3,CASSLLAGRGSNEQFF
.,TRBV4-3,CASSQLLGNTIYF
.,TRBV6-5,CASSYWVRSDTEAFF
.,TRBV12-3/TRBV12-4,CASSGQSNQPQHF
many,TRBV12-3/TRBV12-4,CASSFAGETQYF
few,TRBV7-6,CASSLFADPSKEKLFF
.,TRBV5-6,CASSGGLAGRGSEQFF
.,TRBV28,CASRPPGLADYNEQFF
few,TRBV12-3/TRBV12-4,CASSRDRGGEKLFF
.,TRBV27,CASSPLAGAYGYTF
.,TRBV5-6,CASSSQKETQYF
many,TRBV7-2,CASSFQGRETQYF
.,TRBV7-6,CASTPLGGPQHF
.,TRBV7-3,CASSLRGVVTDTQYF
.,TRBV7-2,CASSSRTSGTRKNIQYF
few,TRBV7-8,CASPPVETSGRARQETQYF
.,TRBV14,CASSQQGFYNEQIF
few,TRBV7-6,CASSLALGEQFF
few,TRBV11-3,CASSLDWTGDRGQDGYTF
.,TRBV20-1,CSAPGRSPAYEQYF
.,TRBV12-3/TRBV12-4,CASTAGWGRAPLHF
.,TRBV18,CASSPSQGDTDTQYF
.,TRBV29-1,CSVVGGLISTDTQYF
.,TRBV6-5,CASSTTGSYEQYF
.,TRBV3-1,CASSQDPRGYNEQFF
few,TRBV7-3,CASSPSGVLHNEQFF
.,TRBV5-8,CASTLRVGVDQPQHF
.,TRBV11-2,CASRKVGGSVVTQYF
many,TRBV7-2,CASSLVAGANTGELFF